This T cell receptor beta chain was obtained from a study of blood T cell repertoires in COVID-19. Looking at the study overall: Samples taken during acute and convalescent COVID-19 were collected in the United States, Italy and Spain.

Trimming left V 3 bases short and J 3 bases short, with 29 bases between. The CDR3 is made up of 20 amino acids. Germline V CDR1 and CDR2: SGHTA, FQGTGA. Using immunoSEQ multiplex PCR, the repertoire was profiled, and TCRdb retains in-frame clones only, with some absent. This table has roughly 440,000 clones, about 87% appearing once. The sequence came from a woman between 50 and 59 years old with COVID-19, enrolled during active disease. The chain links TRBV7-3 to TRBJ1-1; D unclear. The sequenced material came from peripheral blood. This chain's CDR3 is CASSFIRLGRPSVRDTEAFF. The CDR3 DNA reads TGTGCCAGCAGCTTTATCCGTCTCGGACGGCCCAGTGTGAGGGACACTGAAGCTTTCTTT.